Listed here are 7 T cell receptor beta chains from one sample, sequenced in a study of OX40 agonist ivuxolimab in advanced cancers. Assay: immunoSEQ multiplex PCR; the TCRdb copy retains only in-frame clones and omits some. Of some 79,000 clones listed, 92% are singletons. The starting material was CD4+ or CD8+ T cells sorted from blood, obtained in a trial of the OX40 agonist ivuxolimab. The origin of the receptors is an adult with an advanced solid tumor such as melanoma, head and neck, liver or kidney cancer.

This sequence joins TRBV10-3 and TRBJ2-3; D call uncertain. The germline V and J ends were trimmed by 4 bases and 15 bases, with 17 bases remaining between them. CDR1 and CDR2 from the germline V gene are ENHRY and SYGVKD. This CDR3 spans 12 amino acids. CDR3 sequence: CAISGIVPPVYF. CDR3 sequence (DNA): TGTGCCATCAGTGGGATAGTCCCCCCGGTTTATTTT.

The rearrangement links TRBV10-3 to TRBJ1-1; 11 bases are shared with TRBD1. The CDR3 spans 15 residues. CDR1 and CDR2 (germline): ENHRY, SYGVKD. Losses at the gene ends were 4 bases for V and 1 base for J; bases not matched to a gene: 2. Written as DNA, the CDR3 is TGTGCCATCAGTGGGGACAGGGGGGGGAACACTGAAGCTTTCTTT. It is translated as CAISGDRGGNTEAFF.

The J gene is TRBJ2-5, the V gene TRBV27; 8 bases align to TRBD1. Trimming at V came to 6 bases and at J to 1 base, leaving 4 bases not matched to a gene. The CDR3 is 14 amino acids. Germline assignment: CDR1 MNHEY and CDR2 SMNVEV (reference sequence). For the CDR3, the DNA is TGTGCCAGCAGGCGGACAGGGCGCCAAGAGACCCAGTACTTC. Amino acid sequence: CASRRTGRQETQYF.

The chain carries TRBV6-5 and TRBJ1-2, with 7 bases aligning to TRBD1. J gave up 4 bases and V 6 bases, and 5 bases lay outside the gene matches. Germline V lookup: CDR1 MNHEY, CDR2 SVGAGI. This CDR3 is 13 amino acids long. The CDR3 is CASSSGTVYGYTF. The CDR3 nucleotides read TGTGCCAGCAGCTCCGGGACAGTCTATGGCTACACCTTC.

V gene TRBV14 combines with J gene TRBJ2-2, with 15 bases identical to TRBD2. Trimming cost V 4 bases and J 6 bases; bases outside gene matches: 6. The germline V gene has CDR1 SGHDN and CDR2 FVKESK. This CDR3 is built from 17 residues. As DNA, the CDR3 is TGTGCCAGCAGCCCGGGACTAGCGGGAGGCTTTTCCGGGGAGCTGTTTTTT. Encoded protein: CASSPGLAGGFSGELFF.

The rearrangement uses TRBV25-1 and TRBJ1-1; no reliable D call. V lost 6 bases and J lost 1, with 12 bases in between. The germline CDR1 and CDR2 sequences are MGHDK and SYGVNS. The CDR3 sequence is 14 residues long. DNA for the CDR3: TGTGCCAGCAGGGGCGTGGGGTGGAACACTGAAGCTTTCTTT. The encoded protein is CASRGVGWNTEAFF.

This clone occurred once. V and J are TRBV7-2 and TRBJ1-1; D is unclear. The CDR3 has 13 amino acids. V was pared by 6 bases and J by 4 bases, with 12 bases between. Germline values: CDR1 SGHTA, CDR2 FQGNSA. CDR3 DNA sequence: TGTGCCAGCAGGTTGATTTCGGGCACTGAAGCTTTCTTT. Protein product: CASRLISGTEAFF.